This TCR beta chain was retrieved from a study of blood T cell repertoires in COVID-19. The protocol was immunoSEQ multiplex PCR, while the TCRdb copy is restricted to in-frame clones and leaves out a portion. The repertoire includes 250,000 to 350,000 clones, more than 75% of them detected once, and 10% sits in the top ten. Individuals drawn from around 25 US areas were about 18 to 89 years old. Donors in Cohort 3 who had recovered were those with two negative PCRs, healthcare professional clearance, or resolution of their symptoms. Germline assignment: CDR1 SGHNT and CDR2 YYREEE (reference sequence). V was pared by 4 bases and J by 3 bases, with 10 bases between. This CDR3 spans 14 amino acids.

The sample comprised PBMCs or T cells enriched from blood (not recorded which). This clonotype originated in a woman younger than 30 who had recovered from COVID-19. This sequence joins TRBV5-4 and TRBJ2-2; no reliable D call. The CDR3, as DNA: TGTGCCAGCAGCAGAGAGTCGTACACCGGGGAGCTGTTTTTT. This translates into CASSRESYTGELFF.